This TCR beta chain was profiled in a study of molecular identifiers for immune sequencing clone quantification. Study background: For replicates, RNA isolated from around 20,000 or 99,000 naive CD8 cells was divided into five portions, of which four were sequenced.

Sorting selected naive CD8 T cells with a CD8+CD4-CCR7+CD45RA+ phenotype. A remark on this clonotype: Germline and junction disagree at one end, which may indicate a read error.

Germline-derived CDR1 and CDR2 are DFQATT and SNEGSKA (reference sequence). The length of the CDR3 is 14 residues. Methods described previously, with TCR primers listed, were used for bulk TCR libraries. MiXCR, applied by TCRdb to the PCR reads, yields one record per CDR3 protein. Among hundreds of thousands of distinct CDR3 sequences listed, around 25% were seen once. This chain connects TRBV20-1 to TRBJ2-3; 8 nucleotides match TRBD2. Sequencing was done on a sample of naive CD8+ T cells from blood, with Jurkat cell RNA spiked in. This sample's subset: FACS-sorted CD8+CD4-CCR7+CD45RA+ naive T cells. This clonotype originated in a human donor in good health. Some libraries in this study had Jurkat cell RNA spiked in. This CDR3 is CGADGTSNTDTQYF. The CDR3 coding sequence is TGCGGTGCCGACGGGACTAGTAACACAGATACGCAGTATTTT.